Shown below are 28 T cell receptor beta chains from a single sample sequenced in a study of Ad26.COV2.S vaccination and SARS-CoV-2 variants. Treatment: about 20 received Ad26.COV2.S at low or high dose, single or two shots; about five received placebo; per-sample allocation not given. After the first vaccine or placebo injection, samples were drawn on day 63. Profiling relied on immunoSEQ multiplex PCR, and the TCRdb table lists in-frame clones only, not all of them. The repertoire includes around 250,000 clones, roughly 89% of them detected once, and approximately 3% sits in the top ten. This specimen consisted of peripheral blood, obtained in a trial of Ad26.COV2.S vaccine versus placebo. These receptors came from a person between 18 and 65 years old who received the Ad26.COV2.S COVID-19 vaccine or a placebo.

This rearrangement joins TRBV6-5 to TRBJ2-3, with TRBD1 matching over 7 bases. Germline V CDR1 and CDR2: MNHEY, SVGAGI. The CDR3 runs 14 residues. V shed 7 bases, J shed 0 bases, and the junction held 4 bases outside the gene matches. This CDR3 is CASIRGPSTDTQYF. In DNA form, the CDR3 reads TGTGCCAGCATTAGGGGGCCGAGCACAGATACGCAGTATTTT.

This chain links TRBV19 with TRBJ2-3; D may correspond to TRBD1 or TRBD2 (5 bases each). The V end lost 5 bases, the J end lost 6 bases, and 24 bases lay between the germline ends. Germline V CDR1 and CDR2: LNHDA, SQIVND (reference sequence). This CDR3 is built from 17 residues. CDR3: CASSSTLGTFLDDTQYF. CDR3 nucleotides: TGTGCCAGTAGTTCGACCCTCGGGACGTTCTTGGATGATACGCAGTATTTT.

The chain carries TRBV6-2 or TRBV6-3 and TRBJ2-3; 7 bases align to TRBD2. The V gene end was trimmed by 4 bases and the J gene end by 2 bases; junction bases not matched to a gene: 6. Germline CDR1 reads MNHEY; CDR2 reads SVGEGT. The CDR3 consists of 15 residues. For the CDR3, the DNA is TGTGCCAGCAGTTCGCGGACTAGTGTCACAGATACGCAGTATTTT. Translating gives CASSSRTSVTDTQYF.

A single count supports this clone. This CDR3 is CSASTGGGYEKLFF. Here the CDR3 DNA reads TGCAGTGCTAGTACCGGGGGGGGTTATGAAAAACTGTTTTTT. The J gene is TRBJ1-4, the V gene TRBV20-1; D is perhaps TRBD1 (5 bases). V was trimmed by 3 bases and J by 6 bases, leaving 14 bases between them. The CDR3 length is 14 residues. Per the germline V gene, CDR1 is DFQATT and CDR2 is SNEGSKA (reference sequence).

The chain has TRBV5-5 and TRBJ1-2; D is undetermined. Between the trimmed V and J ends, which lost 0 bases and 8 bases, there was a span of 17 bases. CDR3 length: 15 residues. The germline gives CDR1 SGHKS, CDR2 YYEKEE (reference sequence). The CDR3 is CASSLERGYEDGYTF. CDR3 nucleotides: TGTGCCAGCAGCTTGGAGCGCGGCTACGAAGACGGCTACACCTTC. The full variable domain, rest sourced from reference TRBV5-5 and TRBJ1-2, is DAGVTQSPTHLIKTRGQQVTLRCSPISGHKSVSWYQQVLGQGPQFIFQYYEKEERGRGNFPDRFSARQFPNYSSELNVNALLLGDSALYLCASSLERGYEDGYTFGSGTRLTVV.

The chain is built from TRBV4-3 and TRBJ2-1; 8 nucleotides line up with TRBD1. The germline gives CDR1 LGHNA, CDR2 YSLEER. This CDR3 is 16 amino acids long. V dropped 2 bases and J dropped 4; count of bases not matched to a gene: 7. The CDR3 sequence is CASSQSWTGRYNEQFF. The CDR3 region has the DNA TGCGCCAGCAGCCAATCCTGGACAGGGAGGTACAATGAGCAGTTCTTC.

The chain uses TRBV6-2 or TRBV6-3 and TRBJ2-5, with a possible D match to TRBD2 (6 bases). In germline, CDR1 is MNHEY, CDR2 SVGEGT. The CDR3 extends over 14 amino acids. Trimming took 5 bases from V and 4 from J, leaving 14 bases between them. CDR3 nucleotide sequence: TGTGCCAGCAGTCAGACTAGAGGCGGAGAGACCCAGTACTTC. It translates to CASSQTRGGETQYF.

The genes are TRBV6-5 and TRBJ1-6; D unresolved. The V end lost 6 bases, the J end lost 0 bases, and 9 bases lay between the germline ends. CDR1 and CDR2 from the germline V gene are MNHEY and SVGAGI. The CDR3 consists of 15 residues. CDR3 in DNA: TGTGCCAGCAGCATCAGAAGCTCCTATAATTCACCCCTCCACTTT. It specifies CASSIRSSYNSPLHF.

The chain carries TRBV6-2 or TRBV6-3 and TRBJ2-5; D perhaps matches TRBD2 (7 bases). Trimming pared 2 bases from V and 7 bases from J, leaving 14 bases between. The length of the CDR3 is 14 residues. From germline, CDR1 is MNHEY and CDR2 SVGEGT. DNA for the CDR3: TGTGCCAGCAGTTACGCGGGGGCCGGCGTGACCCAGTACTTC. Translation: CASSYAGAGVTQYF.

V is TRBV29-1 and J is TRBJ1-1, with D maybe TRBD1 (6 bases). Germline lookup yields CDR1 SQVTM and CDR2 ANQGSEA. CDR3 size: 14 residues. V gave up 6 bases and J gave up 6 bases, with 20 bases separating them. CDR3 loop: CSVVTGGPLAEAFF. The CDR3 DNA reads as TGCAGCGTCGTGACAGGAGGTCCTTTGGCTGAAGCTTTCTTT.

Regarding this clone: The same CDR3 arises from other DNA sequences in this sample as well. CDR3 DNA: TGTGCCAGCAGTCCCACAGGTGCTAATGAAAAACTGTTTTTT. Translation: CASSPTGANEKLFF. This chain connects TRBV7-9 to TRBJ1-4; D may be TRBD1 (5 bases). Per the germline V gene, CDR1 is SEHNR and CDR2 is FQNEAQ (reference sequence). Trimming left V 6 bases short and J 3 bases short, with 11 bases between. The CDR3 runs to 14 residues.

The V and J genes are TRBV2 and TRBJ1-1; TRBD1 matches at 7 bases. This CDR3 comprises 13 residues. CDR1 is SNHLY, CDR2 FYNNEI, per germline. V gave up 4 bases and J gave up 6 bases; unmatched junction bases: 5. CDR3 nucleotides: TGTGCCAGCAGTGGAGGGGGCGGGTCTGAAGCTTTCTTT. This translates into CASSGGGGSEAFF.

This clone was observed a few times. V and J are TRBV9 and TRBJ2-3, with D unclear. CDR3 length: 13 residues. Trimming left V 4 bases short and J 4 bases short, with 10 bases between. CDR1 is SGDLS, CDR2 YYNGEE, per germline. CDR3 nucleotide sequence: TGTGCCAGCAGCCCCCAAGTCGCAGATACGCAGTATTTT. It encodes CASSPQVADTQYF.

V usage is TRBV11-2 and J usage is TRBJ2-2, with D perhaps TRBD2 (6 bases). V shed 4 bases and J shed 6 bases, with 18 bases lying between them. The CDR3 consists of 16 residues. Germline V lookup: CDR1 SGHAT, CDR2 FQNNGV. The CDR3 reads CASSSDLGGKAGELFF. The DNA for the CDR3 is TGTGCCAGCAGCTCTGACCTTGGGGGGAAGGCCGGGGAGCTGTTTTTT.

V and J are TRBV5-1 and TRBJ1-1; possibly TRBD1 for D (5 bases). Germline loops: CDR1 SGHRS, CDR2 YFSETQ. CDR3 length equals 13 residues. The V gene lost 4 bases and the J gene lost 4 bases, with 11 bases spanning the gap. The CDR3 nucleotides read TGCGCCAGCAGCCCGGGGGGGATCACTGAAGCTTTCTTT. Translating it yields CASSPGGITEAFF.

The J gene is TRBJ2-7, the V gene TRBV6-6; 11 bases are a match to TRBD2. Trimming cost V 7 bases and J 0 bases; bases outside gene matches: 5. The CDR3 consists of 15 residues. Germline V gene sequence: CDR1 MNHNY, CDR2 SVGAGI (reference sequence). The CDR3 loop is CASMTSGVSSYEQYF. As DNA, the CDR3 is TGTGCCAGCATGACTAGCGGGGTGAGCTCCTACGAGCAGTACTTC.

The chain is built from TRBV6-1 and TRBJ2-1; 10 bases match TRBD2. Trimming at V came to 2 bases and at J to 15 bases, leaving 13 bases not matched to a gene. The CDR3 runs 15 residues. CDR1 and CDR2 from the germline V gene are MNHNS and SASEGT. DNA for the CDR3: TGTGCCAGCAGTGAAATAAAGTTAGCGGGAGGCTCACCGTTCTTC. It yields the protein CASSEIKLAGGSPFF.

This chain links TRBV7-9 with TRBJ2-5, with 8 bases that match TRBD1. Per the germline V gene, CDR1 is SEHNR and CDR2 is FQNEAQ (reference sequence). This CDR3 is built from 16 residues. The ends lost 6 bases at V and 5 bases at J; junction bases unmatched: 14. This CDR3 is CASRPNQGAHRETQYF. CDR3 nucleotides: TGTGCCAGCAGACCCAACCAGGGGGCCCACAGGGAGACCCAGTACTTC.

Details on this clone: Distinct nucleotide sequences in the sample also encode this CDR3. The CDR3 nucleotides read TGTGCCAGCAGCTTAGGGGGCGGGAACACTGAAGCTTTCTTT. The encoded protein is CASSLGGGNTEAFF. The chain has TRBV7-9 and TRBJ1-1; D perhaps matches TRBD1 (5 bases). V was trimmed by 1 base and J by 1 base, leaving 7 bases between them. The germline gives CDR1 SEHNR, CDR2 FQNEAQ (reference sequence). The CDR3 loop spans 14 amino acids.

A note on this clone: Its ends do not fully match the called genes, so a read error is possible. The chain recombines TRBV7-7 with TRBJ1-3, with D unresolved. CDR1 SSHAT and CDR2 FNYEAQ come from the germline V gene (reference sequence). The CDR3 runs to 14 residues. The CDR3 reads CASSPAGAGNTIYF. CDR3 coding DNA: TGTGCTAGCAGCCCAGCGGGCGCTGGAAACACCATATATTTT.

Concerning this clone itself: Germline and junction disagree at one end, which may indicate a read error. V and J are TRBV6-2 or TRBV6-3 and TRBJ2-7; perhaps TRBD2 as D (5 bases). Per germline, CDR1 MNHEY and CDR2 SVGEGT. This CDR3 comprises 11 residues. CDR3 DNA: TGTGCCAGCAGTTATCCGGGTGAGGAGGACTTC. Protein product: CASSYPGEEDF.

The CDR3 DNA is TGTGCCAGCAGCGGGATAGCGGGGAACACCGGGGAGCTGTTTTTT. Its protein is CASSGIAGNTGELFF. The V gene is TRBV6-5, the J gene TRBJ2-2, with 7 bases fitting TRBD2. This CDR3 has 15 residues. Germline-derived CDR1 and CDR2 are MNHEY and SVGAGI. V gave up 6 bases and J gave up 1 base; unmatched junction bases: 5.

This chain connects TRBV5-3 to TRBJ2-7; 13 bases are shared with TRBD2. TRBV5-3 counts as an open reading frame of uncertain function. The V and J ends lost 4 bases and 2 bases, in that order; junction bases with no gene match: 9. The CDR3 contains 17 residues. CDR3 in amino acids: CARSLGTSGIGTYEQYV. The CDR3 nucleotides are TGTGCCAGAAGCCTAGGGACTAGCGGGATTGGGACCTACGAGCAGTACGTC.

The CDR3 loop is CASSPRQGAFYGYTF. CDR3 DNA sequence: TGTGCCAGCAGCCCGCGACAGGGGGCGTTCTATGGCTACACCTTC. The chain carries TRBV7-2 and TRBJ1-2; 10 nucleotides agree with TRBD1. The CDR3 spans 15 residues. The V and J ends lost 5 bases and 4 bases, in that order; junction bases with no gene match: 7. The germline V gene encodes CDR1 SGHTA and CDR2 FQGNSA.

Here the CDR3 reads CASSLNADEKLFF. The CDR3 coding sequence is TGCGCCAGCAGCCTCAACGCCGATGAAAAACTGTTTTTT. The rearrangement uses TRBV5-1 and TRBJ1-4; D uncertain. The V end was cut by 4 bases, the J end by 6 bases, with 10 bases between. The germline gives CDR1 SGHRS, CDR2 YFSETQ. The CDR3 extends over 13 amino acids.

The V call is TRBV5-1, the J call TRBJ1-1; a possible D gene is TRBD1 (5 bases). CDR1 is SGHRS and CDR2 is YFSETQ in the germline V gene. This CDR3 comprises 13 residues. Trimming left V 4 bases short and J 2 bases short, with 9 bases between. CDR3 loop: CASSDQGNTEAFF. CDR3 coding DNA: TGCGCCAGCAGCGATCAGGGTAACACTGAAGCTTTCTTT.

This CDR3 is CASSLRGRQVGTDTQYF. CDR3 nucleotides: TGTGCCAGCAGCTTACGGGGACGCCAAGTAGGGACAGATACGCAGTATTTT. The rearrangement joins TRBV7-3 to TRBJ2-3; TRBD1 or TRBD2 may be the D gene (5 bases each). V was shortened by 2 bases and J by 3 bases, with 18 bases between the two germline ends. This CDR3 spans 17 amino acids. CDR1 is SGHTA and CDR2 is FQGTGA in the germline V gene. The full variable domain, its missing parts supplied by reference TRBV7-3 and TRBJ2-3, is GAGVSQTPSNKVTEKGKYVELRCDPISGHTALYWYRQSLGQGPEFLIYFQGTGAADDSGLPNDRFFAVRPEGSVSTLKIQRTERGDSAVYLCASSLRGRQVGTDTQYFGPGTRLTVL.

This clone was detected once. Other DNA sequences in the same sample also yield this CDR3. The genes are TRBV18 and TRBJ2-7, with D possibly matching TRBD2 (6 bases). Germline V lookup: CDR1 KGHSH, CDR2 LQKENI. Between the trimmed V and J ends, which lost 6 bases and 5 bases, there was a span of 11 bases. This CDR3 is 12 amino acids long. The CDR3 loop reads CASSPGGDEQYV. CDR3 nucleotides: TGTGCCAGCTCCCCCGGAGGGGACGAGCAGTACGTC.